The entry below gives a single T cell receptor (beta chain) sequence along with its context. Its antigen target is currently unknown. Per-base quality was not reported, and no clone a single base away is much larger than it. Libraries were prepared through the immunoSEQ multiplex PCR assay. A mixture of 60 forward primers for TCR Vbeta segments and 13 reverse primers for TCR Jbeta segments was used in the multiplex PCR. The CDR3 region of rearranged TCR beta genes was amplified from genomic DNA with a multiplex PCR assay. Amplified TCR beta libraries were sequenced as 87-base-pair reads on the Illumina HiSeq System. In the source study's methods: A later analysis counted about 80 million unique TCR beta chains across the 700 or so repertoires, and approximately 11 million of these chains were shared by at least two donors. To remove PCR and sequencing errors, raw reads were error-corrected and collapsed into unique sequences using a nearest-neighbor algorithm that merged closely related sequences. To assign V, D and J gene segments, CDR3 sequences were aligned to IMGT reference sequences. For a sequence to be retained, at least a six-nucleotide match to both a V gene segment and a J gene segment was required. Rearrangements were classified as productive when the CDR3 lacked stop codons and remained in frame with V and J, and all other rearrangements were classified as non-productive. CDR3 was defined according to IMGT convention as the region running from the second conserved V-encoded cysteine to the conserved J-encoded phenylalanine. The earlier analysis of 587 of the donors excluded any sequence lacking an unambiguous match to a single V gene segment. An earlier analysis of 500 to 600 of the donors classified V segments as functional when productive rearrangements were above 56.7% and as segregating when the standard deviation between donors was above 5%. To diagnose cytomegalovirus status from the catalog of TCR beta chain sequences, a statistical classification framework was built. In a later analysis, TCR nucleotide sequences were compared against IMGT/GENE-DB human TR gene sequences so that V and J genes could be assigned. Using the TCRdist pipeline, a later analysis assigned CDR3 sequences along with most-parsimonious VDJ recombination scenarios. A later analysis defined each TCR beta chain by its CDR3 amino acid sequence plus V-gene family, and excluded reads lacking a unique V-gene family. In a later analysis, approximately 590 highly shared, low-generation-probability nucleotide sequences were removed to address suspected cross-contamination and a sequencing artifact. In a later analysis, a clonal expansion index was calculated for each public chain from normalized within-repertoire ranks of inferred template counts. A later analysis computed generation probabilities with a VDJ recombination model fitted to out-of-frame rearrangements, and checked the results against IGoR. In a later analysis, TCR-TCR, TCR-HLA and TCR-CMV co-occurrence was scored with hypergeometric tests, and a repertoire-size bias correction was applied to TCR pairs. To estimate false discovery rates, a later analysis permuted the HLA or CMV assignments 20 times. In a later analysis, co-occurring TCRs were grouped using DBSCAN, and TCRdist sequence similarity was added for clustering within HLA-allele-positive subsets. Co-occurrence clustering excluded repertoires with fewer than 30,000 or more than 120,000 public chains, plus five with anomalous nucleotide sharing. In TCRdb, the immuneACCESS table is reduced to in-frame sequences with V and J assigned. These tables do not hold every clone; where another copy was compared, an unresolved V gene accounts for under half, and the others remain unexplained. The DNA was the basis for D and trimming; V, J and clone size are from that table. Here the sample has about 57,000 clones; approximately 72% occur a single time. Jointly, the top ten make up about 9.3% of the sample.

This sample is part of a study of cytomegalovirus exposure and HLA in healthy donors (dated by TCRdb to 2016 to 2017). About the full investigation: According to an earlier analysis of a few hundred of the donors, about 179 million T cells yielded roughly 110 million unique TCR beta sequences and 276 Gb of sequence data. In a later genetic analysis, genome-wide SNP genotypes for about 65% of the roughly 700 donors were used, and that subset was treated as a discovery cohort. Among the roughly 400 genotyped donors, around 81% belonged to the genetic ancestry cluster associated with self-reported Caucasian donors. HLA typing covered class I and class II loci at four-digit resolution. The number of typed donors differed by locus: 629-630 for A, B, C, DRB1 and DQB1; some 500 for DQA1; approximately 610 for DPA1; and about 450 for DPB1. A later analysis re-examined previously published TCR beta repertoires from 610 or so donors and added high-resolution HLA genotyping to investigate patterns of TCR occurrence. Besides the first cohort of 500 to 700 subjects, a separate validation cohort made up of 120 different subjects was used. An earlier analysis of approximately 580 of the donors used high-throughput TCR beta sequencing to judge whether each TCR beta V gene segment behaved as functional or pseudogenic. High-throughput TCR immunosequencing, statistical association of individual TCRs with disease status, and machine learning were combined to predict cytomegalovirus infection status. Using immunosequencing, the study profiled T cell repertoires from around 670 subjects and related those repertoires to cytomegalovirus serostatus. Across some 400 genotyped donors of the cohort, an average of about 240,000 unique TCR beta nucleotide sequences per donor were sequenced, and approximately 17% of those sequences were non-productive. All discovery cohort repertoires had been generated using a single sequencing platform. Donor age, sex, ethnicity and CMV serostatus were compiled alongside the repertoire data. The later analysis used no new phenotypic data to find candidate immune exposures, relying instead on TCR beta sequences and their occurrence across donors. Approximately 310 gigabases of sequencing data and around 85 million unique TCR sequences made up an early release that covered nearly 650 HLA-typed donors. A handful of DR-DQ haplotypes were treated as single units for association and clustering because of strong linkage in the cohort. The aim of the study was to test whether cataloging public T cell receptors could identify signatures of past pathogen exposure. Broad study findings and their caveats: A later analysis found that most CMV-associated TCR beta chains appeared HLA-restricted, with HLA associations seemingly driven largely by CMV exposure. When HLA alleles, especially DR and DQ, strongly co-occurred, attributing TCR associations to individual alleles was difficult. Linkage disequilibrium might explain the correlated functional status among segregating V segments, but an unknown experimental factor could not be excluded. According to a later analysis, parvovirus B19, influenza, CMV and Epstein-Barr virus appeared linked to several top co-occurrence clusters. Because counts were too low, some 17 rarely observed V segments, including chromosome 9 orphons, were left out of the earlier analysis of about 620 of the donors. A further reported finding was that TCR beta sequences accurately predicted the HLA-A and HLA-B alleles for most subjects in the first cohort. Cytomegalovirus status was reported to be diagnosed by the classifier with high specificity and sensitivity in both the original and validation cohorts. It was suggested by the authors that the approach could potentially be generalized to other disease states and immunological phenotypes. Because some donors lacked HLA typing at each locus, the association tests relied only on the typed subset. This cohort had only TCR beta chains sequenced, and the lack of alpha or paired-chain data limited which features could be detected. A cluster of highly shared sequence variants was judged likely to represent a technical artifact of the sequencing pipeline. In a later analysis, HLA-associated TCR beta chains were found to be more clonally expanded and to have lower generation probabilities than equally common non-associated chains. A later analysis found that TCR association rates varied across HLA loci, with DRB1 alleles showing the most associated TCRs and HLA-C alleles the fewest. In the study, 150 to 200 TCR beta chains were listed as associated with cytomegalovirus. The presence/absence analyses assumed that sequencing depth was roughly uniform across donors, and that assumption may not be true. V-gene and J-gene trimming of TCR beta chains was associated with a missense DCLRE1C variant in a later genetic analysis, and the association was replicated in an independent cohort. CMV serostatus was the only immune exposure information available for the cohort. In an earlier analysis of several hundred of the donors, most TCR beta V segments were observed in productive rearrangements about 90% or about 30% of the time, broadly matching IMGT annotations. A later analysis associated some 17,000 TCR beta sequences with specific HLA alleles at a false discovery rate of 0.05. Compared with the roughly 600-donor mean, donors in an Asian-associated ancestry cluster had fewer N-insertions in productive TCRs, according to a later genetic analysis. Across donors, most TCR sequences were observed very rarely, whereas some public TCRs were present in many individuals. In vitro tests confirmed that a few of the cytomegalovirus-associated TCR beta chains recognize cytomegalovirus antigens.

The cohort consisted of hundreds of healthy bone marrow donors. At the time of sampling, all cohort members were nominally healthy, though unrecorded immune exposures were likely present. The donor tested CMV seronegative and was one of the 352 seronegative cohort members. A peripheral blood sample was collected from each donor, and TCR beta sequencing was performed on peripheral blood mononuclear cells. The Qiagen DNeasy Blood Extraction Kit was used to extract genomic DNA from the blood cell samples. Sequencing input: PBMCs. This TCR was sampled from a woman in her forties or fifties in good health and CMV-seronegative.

The CDR3 is CASSATGNSNQPQHF. The DNA sequence is TGTGCCAGCAGCGCGACAGGGAATAGCAATCAGCCCCAGCATTTT. The chain is encoded by TRBV7-9 joined to TRBJ1-5; 7 central nucleotides agree with TRBD1. CDR1 SEHNR and CDR2 FQNEAQ were looked up in the germline V gene (reference sequence). The CDR3 starts with the cysteine, ends with the phenylalanine, and has 15 residues. The DNA shown is the 45-base CDR3, in frame from base 1. After removal of 5 bases from V and 0 bases from J, the junction retains 4 bases not matched to a gene.